The 16 T cell receptor beta chains given below trace back to one sample, sequenced in a study of T cell responses to AZD1222 COVID-19 vaccine (dated by TCRdb to about 2021). The time point label for this specimen denotes: baseline before first vaccination. Receptor amplification or capture employed the immunoSEQ multiplex PCR assay. TCRdb took over this immuneACCESS table, retaining in-frame rearrangements with V and J assigned. Such tables are incomplete; in checked studies, under half of the missing clones stem from an unresolved V gene, and the remainder is unexplained. Present in this sample are some 100,000 clones, around 90% of which were seen just once. The ten largest clones add up to 4% to 6% of the sample. Sequencing was performed on peripheral blood, taken on day 0 of AZD1222 vaccination. The receptors come from an adult in good health.

The chain employs TRBV5-1 and TRBJ2-2; possibly TRBD2 for D (7 bases). The CDR3 sequence is 15 residues long. CDR1 SGHRS and CDR2 YFSETQ come from the germline V gene. With 4 bases removed from V and 3 bases from J, the gap between germline ends came to 13 bases. The CDR3: CASSVLGGHTGELFF. CDR3 sequence (DNA): TGCGCCAGCAGCGTACTGGGGGGGCACACCGGGGAGCTGTTTTTT.

The V and J genes are TRBV5-1 and TRBJ2-7, with D possibly TRBD1 on 5 matching bases. CDR3 length: 14 residues. Germline CDR1 SGHRS, CDR2 YFSETQ. V lost 4 bases, J lost 3 bases, and 14 bases lay in between. CDR3 residues: CASSPDSTNYEQYF. The CDR3 coding sequence is TGCGCCAGCAGCCCCGACAGTACTAACTACGAGCAGTACTTC.

The chain has TRBV28 and TRBJ2-1; D possibly corresponds to TRBD2 (5 bases). V was clipped by 6 bases and J by 4 bases, with 16 bases between them. The CDR3 length is 15 residues. Germline CDR1 reads MDHEN; CDR2 reads SYDVKM. The CDR3 nucleotides read TGTGCCAGCAGGGGGAGTCTAGCCGGGTACAATGAGCAGTTCTTC. Its translation is CASRGSLAGYNEQFF. Together with reference TRBV28 and TRBJ2-1, the CDR3 gives the full variable domain: DVKVTQSSRYLVKRTGEKVFLECVQDMDHENMFWYRQDPGLGLRLIYFSYDVKMKEKGDIPEGYSVSREKKERFSLILESASTNQTSMYLCASRGSLAGYNEQFFGPGTRLTVL.

V usage is TRBV30 and J usage is TRBJ2-3; D gene ambiguous. V was pared by 6 bases and J by 0 bases, with 10 bases between. Germline loops: CDR1 GTSNPN, CDR2 SVGIG (reference sequence). CDR3 size: 13 residues. CDR3 region: CACLEESTDTQYF. The CDR3 DNA reads TGTGCCTGCCTAGAAGAGAGCACAGATACGCAGTATTTT.

The chain has TRBV7-8 and TRBJ2-7, with a tentative D call TRBD1 (5 bases). Germline lookup yields CDR1 SGHVS and CDR2 FQNEAQ. The V end was cut by 5 bases, the J end by 9 bases, with 20 bases between. This CDR3 comprises 14 residues. CDR3 bases: TGTGCCAGCAGCCTCGACAGCACCTACGAAGGGCAGTACTTC. Residues: CASSLDSTYEGQYF.

The genes are TRBV7-2 and TRBJ1-5, with a tentative D call TRBD1 (5 bases). The V gene lost 2 bases and the J gene lost 3 bases, with 11 bases spanning the gap. CDR3 size: 15 residues. Germline assignment: CDR1 SGHTA and CDR2 FQGNSA. The CDR3 DNA reads as TGTGCCAGCAGCTTATGGGGCGGAATCAATCAGCCCCAGCATTTT. Amino acid sequence: CASSLWGGINQPQHF.

The CDR3 loop reads CASSLGGGYSLQTQYF. Here the CDR3 DNA reads TGTGCCAGCAGCTTGGGGGGGGGTTACAGTCTACAGACCCAGTACTTC. The chain joins TRBV5-4 to TRBJ2-5; 7 nucleotides match TRBD2. V lost 0 bases to trimming and J lost 6 bases; unmatched junction nucleotides: 11. The CDR3 is 16 amino acids. Germline loops: CDR1 SGHNT, CDR2 YYREEE (reference sequence).

The rearrangement uses TRBV28 and TRBJ1-2; D is uncertain. The ends were cut back, 5 bases at V and 4 bases at J, with 11 bases in the middle. The CDR3 runs to 13 residues. CDR1 MDHEN and CDR2 SYDVKM come from the germline V gene. In DNA, the CDR3 is TGTGCCAGCAGTCCCCGGGTCGCCTATGGCTACACCTTC. The encoded protein is CASSPRVAYGYTF.

V gene TRBV5-6 combines with J gene TRBJ2-2; D is ambiguous. In germline, CDR1 is SGHDT, CDR2 YYEEEE. Deletions cut 6 bases from V and 5 bases from J, with 5 bases between. The CDR3 is 11 amino acids. This CDR3 is CASTLTGELFF. Written as DNA, the CDR3 is TGTGCCAGCACCCTTACCGGGGAGCTGTTTTTT.

V gene TRBV14 combines with J gene TRBJ2-3, with TRBD2 matching 7 bases. The V gene's germline CDR1 is SGHDN and CDR2 FVKESK. The CDR3 covers 14 residues. After removal of 9 bases from V and 4 bases from J, the junction contained 10 bases not matched to a gene. CDR3 sequence reads: CASSKTSRADTQYF. Written as DNA, the CDR3 is TGTGCCAGTTCGAAGACTAGCCGCGCAGATACGCAGTATTTT.

Concerning this clone itself: Other DNA variants within this sample encode the same CDR3. V and J are TRBV28 and TRBJ1-5; the D gene is possibly TRBD1 (5 bases). V dropped 5 bases and J dropped 1 base, with 9 bases sitting between them. There are 14 residues in the CDR3. CDR1 and CDR2 from the germline V gene are MDHEN and SYDVKM. CDR3 bases: TGTGCCAGCAGTCTCGGGGGGAGCAATCAGCCCCAGCATTTT. Translation gives CASSLGGSNQPQHF.

This rearrangement joins TRBV6-1 to TRBJ2-2, with TRBD2 as a possible D gene (6 bases). Germline CDR1 and CDR2: MNHNS and SASEGT. Trimming took off 0 bases at V and 3 bases at J, with 11 bases between the two ends. This CDR3 is built from 16 residues. For the CDR3, the DNA is TGTGCCAGCAGTGAAGCGTACGGGAGAGACACCGGGGAGCTGTTTTTT. This codes for CASSEAYGRDTGELFF.

The V call is TRBV5-1, the J call TRBJ1-5, with a tentative D call TRBD1 (5 bases). The CDR3 runs to 14 residues. Between the trimmed V and J ends, which lost 4 bases and 7 bases, there was a span of 15 bases. Germline assignment: CDR1 SGHRS and CDR2 YFSETQ. CDR3 DNA: TGCGCCAGCAGCCCCATGGGGGTGGGGCAGCCCCAGCATTTT. It encodes CASSPMGVGQPQHF.

This chain uses TRBV7-9 with TRBJ1-2, with a tentative D call TRBD1 (6 bases). The CDR3 is 14 residues long. CDR1 is SEHNR, CDR2 FQNEAQ, per germline (reference sequence). The V end was cut by 7 bases, the J end by 5 bases, with 17 bases between. The CDR3 here is CASTRGGDWYGYTF. CDR3 DNA sequence: TGTGCCAGCACTCGGGGGGGCGATTGGTATGGCTACACCTTC.

This sequence joins TRBV30 and TRBJ2-7; 12 bases align to TRBD2. Germline CDR1 GTSNPN, CDR2 SVGIG (reference sequence). J gave up 7 bases and V 1 base, and 5 bases lay outside the gene matches. CDR3 size: 14 residues. The CDR3 coding sequence is TGTGCCTGGAGTGCTAGCGGGGGGGCCGGGGAGCAGTACTTC. Its translation: CAWSASGGAGEQYF.

This clone was seen a single time. The CDR3 does not end in the conserved phenylalanine or tryptophan, so this is likely a read error. Because the CDR3's place on the DNA is in doubt, the DNA is left out and the CDR3 is given as listed by TCRdb. The V call is TRBV23-1, the J call TRBJ1-6; TRBD1 reflects the table's D call only, with no check against the DNA. TRBV23-1 is flagged as an ORF with uncertain function. The CDR3 is 10 residues long, ends included. This CDR3 reads CAGNRVALRI.